The 10 T cell receptor beta chains listed next were all sequenced from one sample in a study of blood T cell repertoires in COVID-19. Repertoires were generated with immunoSEQ multiplex PCR, while TCRdb's copy carries only in-frame clones and drops some. The sample has hundreds of thousands of clones; over 65% are singletons. Material for sequencing was peripheral blood. Source of these receptors: a woman over 75 with acute or convalescent COVID-19.

This clone was recorded only once. The gene calls are TRBV9 and TRBJ2-3; D remains unclear. Trimming stripped 0 bases from V and 3 bases from J, with 5 bases between. Looked up from germline, CDR1 is SGDLS and CDR2 is YYNGEE. This CDR3 spans 13 amino acids. The CDR3 protein is CASSVDTTDTQYF. The CDR3 DNA reads TGTGCCAGCAGCGTAGACACGACAGATACGCAGTATTTT.

The V call is TRBV5-1, the J call TRBJ2-1, with TRBD2 as a possible D gene (5 bases). There are 15 residues in the CDR3. Trimming took off 4 bases at V and 6 bases at J, with 17 bases between the two ends. Germline V gene sequence: CDR1 SGHRS, CDR2 YFSETQ. CDR3: CASSRDLGRVNEQFF. The CDR3 DNA is TGCGCCAGCAGCCGTGACCTTGGGCGGGTCAATGAGCAGTTCTTC.

This rearrangement joins TRBV28 to TRBJ2-1; TRBD2 is a possible D gene (6 bases). Looked up from germline, CDR1 is MDHEN and CDR2 is SYDVKM. The germline V and J ends were trimmed by 3 bases and 6 bases, with 9 bases remaining between them. The length of the CDR3 is 13 residues. The CDR3 reads CASSLGGVNEQFF. As DNA, the CDR3 is TGTGCCAGCAGTTTGGGCGGGGTCAATGAGCAGTTCTTC. The whole variable domain, remainder taken from reference TRBV28 and TRBJ2-1, is DVKVTQSSRYLVKRTGEKVFLECVQDMDHENMFWYRQDPGLGLRLIYFSYDVKMKEKGDIPEGYSVSREKKERFSLILESASTNQTSMYLCASSLGGVNEQFFGPGTRLTVL.

The chain is built from TRBV6-1 and TRBJ1-3; 7 nucleotides agree with TRBD1. Losses at the gene ends were 4 bases for V and 4 bases for J; bases not matched to a gene: 7. Germline CDR1 is MNHNS and CDR2 is SASEGT. There are 15 residues in the CDR3. CDR3 loop: CASSAVTGSGNTIYF. The CDR3 DNA follows: TGTGCCAGCAGTGCGGTGACAGGGTCGGGAAACACCATATATTTT.

This clone was seen only once. This chain connects TRBV6-5 to TRBJ2-1, with D tentatively TRBD2 (6 bases). This CDR3 contains 14 residues. V was cut by 7 bases and J by 6 bases, with 16 bases left in between. The germline CDR1 and CDR2 sequences are MNHEY and SVGAGI. DNA for the CDR3: TGTGCCAGCACCTCGGGGGAGGCTCGCAATGAGCAGTTCTTC. Translated, it gives CASTSGEARNEQFF.

The chain joins TRBV7-2 to TRBJ2-3; TRBD2 aligns across 7 bases. Per the germline V gene, CDR1 is SGHTA and CDR2 is FQGNSA. Trimming removed 5 bases from V and 1 base from J; junction bases left unmatched: 6. This CDR3 contains 15 residues. CDR3 in amino acids: CASSHPLAGTDTQYF. The CDR3, as DNA: TGTGCCAGCAGCCACCCCCTAGCGGGCACAGATACGCAGTATTTT.

The count of this clone is one. The genes are TRBV10-3 and TRBJ1-3; TRBD1 matches at 8 bases. The V segment lost 0 bases and the J segment 10 bases; nucleotides outside the gene matches: 8. The CDR3 has 15 amino acids. The germline CDR1 and CDR2 sequences are ENHRY and SYGVKD. This CDR3 is CAISESETGDKTIYF. The CDR3 nucleotides read TGTGCCATCAGTGAGTCTGAGACAGGGGATAAAACCATATATTTT.

This clone was recorded a few times. V gene TRBV9 combines with J gene TRBJ2-7; 9 bases are shared with TRBD2. The junction had 6 bases not matched to a gene; V was cut back by 0 bases and J by 2 bases. Germline CDR1 and CDR2: SGDLS and YYNGEE. The length of the CDR3 is 16 residues. In DNA, the CDR3 is TGTGCCAGCAGCGTAGCTCCAGCGGGGGGCCCCTACGAGCAGTACTTC. This translates into CASSVAPAGGPYEQYF.

This clone was counted a few times. J is TRBJ1-1 and V is TRBV18; maybe TRBD1 (5 bases). The germline V gene encodes CDR1 KGHSH and CDR2 LQKENI. The V end was cut by 5 bases, the J end by 2 bases, with 15 bases between. This CDR3 contains 15 residues. The CDR3 bases are TGTGCCAGCTCAAAGTTTGACAGTATTAACACTGAAGCTTTCTTT. As protein: CASSKFDSINTEAFF.

The sample holds a few counts of this clone. This chain connects TRBV11-3 to TRBJ2-1, with TRBD1 as a possible D gene (6 bases). Germline assignment: CDR1 SGHNT and CDR2 YENEEA. Trimming left V 5 bases short and J 0 bases short, with 8 bases between. The CDR3 runs to 14 residues. The CDR3 region is CASSKGGSYNEQFF. The CDR3 DNA is TGTGCCAGCAGCAAAGGGGGCTCCTACAATGAGCAGTTCTTC.